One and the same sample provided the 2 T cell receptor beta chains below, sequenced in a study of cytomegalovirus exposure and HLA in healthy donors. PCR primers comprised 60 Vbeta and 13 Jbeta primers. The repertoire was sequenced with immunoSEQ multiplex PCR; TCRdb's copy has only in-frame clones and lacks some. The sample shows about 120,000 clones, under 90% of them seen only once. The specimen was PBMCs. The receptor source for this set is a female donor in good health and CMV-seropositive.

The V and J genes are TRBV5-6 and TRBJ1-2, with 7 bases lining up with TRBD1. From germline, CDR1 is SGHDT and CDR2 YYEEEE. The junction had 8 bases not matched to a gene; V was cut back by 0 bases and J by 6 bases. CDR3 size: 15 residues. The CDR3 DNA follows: TGTGCCAGCAGCTTGGTGACAGGGTGGTTTCATGGCTACACCTTC. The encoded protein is CASSLVTGWFHGYTF.

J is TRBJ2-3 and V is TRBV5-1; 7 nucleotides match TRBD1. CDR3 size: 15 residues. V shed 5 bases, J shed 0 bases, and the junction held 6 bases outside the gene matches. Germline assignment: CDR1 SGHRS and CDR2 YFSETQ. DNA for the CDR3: TGCGCCAGCAGACTGACAGGGCAAAGCACAGATACGCAGTATTTT. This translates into CASRLTGQSTDTQYF.